These T cell receptor beta chains were read from a single sample in a study of CD8 T cells in ankylosing spondylitis. TCRdb ran MiXCR on the 5' RACE reads and lists one entry per CDR3 protein. Here the sample spans a few hundred thousand distinct CDR3 sequences, roughly an eighth being singletons. The material sequenced was blood, either unsorted or a sorted T cell fraction (not recorded which). These receptors originate from a male donor with ankylosing spondylitis. The conserved cysteine and the conserved F or W are not part of the CDR3 here.

j_gene: TRBJ2-2
len: 10
v_gene: TRBV2
CDR3aa: ASTSNTGELF

j_gene: TRBJ2-1
len: 11
v_gene: TRBV5-1
CDR3aa: ASSAGTSYEQF

j_gene: TRBJ2-3
len: 12
v_gene: TRBV20-1
CDR3aa: SAGYSTGTDTQY

j_gene: TRBJ1-2
len: 12
v_gene: TRBV3-1
CDR3aa: ASSLLTGDYGYT

j_gene: TRBJ2-5
len: 11
v_gene: TRBV6-5
CDR3aa: ASSFTDQETQY

j_gene: TRBJ2-1
len: 14
v_gene: TRBV7-9
CDR3aa: ASSLDNRGLVYEQF

j_gene: TRBJ2-2
len: 12
v_gene: TRBV2
CDR3aa: ASKAGQGARELF

j_gene: TRBJ2-3
len: 15
v_gene: TRBV4-2
CDR3aa: ASSQDISGQTTDTQY

j_gene: TRBJ2-7
len: 9
v_gene: TRBV12-3/TRBV12-4
CDR3aa: ASREGGEQY

j_gene: TRBJ2-2
len: 15
v_gene: TRBV25-1
CDR3aa: ASSDRLAGGFSGELF

j_gene: TRBJ2-1
len: 11
v_gene: TRBV3-1
CDR3aa: ASSHTSGDEQF

j_gene: TRBJ1-5
len: 11
v_gene: TRBV20-1
CDR3aa: SAPDRGGQPQH

j_gene: TRBJ2-1
len: 12
v_gene: TRBV20-1
CDR3aa: SAKIPSGYNEQF

j_gene: TRBJ2-3
len: 10
v_gene: TRBV29-1
CDR3aa: SVGEGRGTQY

j_gene: TRBJ1-1
len: 13
v_gene: TRBV12-3/TRBV12-4
CDR3aa: ASSPLTGANTEAF

j_gene: TRBJ1-4
len: 16
v_gene: TRBV6-1
CDR3aa: ASSPRPGTGSGREKLF

j_gene: TRBJ2-4
len: 15
v_gene: TRBV20-1
CDR3aa: SAKPGLAGGPSNIQY

j_gene: TRBJ2-5
len: 12
v_gene: TRBV5-1
CDR3aa: ASSSPRQGETQY

j_gene: TRBJ1-1
len: 11
v_gene: TRBV12-3/TRBV12-4
CDR3aa: ASSLTGRVKAF

j_gene: TRBJ2-3
len: 12
v_gene: TRBV20-1
CDR3aa: SARGKGGTDTQY

j_gene: TRBJ2-1
len: 8
v_gene: TRBV21-1
CDR3aa: ASRGYEQF

j_gene: TRBJ2-1
len: 11
v_gene: TRBV10-1
CDR3aa: ASSSGRHNEQF

j_gene: TRBJ2-5
len: 11
v_gene: TRBV5-1
CDR3aa: ASSLAVGETQY

j_gene: TRBJ2-2
len: 16
v_gene: TRBV11-1
CDR3aa: ASKPPTAPRTNTGELF

j_gene: TRBJ2-3
len: 18
v_gene: TRBV12-3/TRBV12-4
CDR3aa: ASTPGPAGDPLSLADTQY

j_gene: TRBJ1-1
len: 14
v_gene: TRBV5-6
CDR3aa: ASSRDKGDMNTEAF

j_gene: TRBJ1-1
len: 11
v_gene: TRBV20-1
CDR3aa: SAFLTLNTEAF

j_gene: TRBJ2-4
len: 13
v_gene: TRBV20-1
CDR3aa: SARAGLLAKNIQY

j_gene: TRBJ2-7
len: 12
v_gene: TRBV20-1
CDR3aa: SATGTSGSARQY

j_gene: TRBJ1-5
len: 11
v_gene: TRBV20-1
CDR3aa: SATPPSNQPQH

j_gene: TRBJ2-1
len: 11
v_gene: TRBV11-2
CDR3aa: ASSPILDSEQF

j_gene: TRBJ2-3
len: 12
v_gene: TRBV10-2
CDR3aa: ASSEPGEADTQY

j_gene: TRBJ1-5
len: 14
v_gene: TRBV6-1
CDR3aa: ASSRPPKQENQPQH

j_gene: TRBJ1-5
len: 12
v_gene: TRBV6-2/TRBV6-3
CDR3aa: ASAWTGRNQPQH

j_gene: TRBJ2-5
len: 11
v_gene: TRBV3-1
CDR3aa: ASSRQGAKTQY

j_gene: TRBJ2-1
len: 10
v_gene: TRBV29-1
CDR3aa: SGGGSYNEQF

j_gene: TRBJ1-5
len: 14
v_gene: TRBV6-1
CDR3aa: ASTLQGPSVNQPQH

j_gene: TRBJ1-2
len: 12
v_gene: TRBV5-1
CDR3aa: ASSLAPGNYGYT

j_gene: TRBJ1-6
len: 18
v_gene: TRBV7-6
CDR3aa: ASSSGESGGWYPINSPLH

j_gene: TRBJ2-1
len: 15
v_gene: TRBV20-1
CDR3aa: SAQKHMTSGSWNEQF

j_gene: TRBJ2-2
len: 10
v_gene: TRBV12-3/TRBV12-4
CDR3aa: ASSFWGRELF

j_gene: TRBJ2-3
len: 10
v_gene: TRBV10-3
CDR3aa: AISESFLGQY

j_gene: TRBJ2-1
len: 11
v_gene: TRBV24-1
CDR3aa: ATGTGGYNEQF

j_gene: TRBJ1-6
len: 13
v_gene: TRBV3-1
CDR3aa: ASSRASGSNSPLH

j_gene: TRBJ2-1
len: 12
v_gene: TRBV20-1
CDR3aa: SARQDRGYNEQF